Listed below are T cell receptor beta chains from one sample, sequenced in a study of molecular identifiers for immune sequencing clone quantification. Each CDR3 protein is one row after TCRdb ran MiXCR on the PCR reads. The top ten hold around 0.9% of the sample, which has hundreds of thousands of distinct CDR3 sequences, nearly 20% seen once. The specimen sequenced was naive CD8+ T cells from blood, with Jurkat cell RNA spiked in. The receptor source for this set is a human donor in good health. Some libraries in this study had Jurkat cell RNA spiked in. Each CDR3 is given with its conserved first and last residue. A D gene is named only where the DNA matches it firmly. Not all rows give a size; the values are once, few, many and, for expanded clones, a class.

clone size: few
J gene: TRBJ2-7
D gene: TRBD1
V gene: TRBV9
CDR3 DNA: TGTGCCAGCAGCATGGGGACAGGGGGGTTTTTTAGGGACGAGCAGTACTTC
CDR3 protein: CASSMGTGGFFRDEQYF

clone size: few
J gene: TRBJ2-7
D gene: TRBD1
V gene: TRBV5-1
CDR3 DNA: TGCGCCAGCAGCTACCGGGACAGGGGATCCTACGAGCAGTACTTC
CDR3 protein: CASSYRDRGSYEQYF

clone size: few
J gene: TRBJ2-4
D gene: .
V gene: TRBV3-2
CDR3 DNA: TGTGCCAGCAGCCAAGAGGGGACGCTAGCCAAAAACATTCAGTACTTC
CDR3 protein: CASSQEGTLAKNIQYF

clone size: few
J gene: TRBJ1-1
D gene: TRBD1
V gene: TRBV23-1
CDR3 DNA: TGCGCCAGCAGTCACTCTCGGACAGGGCGGACTGAAGCTTTCTTT
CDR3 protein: CASSHSRTGRTEAFF

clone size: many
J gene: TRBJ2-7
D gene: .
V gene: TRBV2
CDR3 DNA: TGTGCCAGCACCGGGGCCTACGAGCAGTACTTC
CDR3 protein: CASTGAYEQYF

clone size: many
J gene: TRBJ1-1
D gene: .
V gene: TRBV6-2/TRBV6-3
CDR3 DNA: TGTGCCAGCAGTTACTACTTAAACACTGAAGCTTTCTTT
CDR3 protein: CASSYYLNTEAFF

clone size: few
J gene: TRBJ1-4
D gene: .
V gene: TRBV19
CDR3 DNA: TGTGCCAGTAGTATTGGGAACCCGTCTGAAAAACTGTTTTTT
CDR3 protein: CASSIGNPSEKLFF

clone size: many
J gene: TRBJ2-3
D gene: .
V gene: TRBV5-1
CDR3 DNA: TGCGCCAGCAGGAGTATGGGCACAGATACGCAGTATTTT
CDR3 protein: CASRSMGTDTQYF

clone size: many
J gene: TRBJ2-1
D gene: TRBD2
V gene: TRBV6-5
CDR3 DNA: TGTGCCAGCAGTTACTCCCCTCATATAGCGGGAGGGCCCAATGAGCAGTTCTTC
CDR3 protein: CASSYSPHIAGGPNEQFF

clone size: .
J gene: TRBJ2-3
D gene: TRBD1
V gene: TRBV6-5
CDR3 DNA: TGTGCCGGCAGCCCCGGGACAGGGGGGTGGGGAGGGGCAGATACGCAGTATTTT
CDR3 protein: CAGSPGTGGWGGADTQYF

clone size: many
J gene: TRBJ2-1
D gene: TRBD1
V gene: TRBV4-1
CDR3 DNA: TGCGCCAGCAGCCAAACCGGGACAGCCTATTACGGTGAGCAGTTCTTC
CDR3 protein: CASSQTGTAYYGEQFF

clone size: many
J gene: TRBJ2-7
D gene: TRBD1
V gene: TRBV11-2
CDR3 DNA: TGTGCCAGCATACCGGGACAGGTACCTGTCGAGCAGTACTTC
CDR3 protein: CASIPGQVPVEQYF

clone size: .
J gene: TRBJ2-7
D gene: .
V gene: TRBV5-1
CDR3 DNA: TGCGCCAGCAGCTTAGGGCGCTCCCACGAGCAGTACTTC
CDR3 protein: CASSLGRSHEQYF

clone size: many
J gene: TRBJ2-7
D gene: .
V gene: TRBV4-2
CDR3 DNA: TGTGCCAGCAGCCAAGAATGGGGGGCGAGCTCCTACGAGCAGTACTTC
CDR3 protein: CASSQEWGASSYEQYF

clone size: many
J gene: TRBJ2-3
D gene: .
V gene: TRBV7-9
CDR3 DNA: TGTGCCAGCAGCATTACAAGTATTAGCACAGATACGCAGTATTTT
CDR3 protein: CASSITSISTDTQYF

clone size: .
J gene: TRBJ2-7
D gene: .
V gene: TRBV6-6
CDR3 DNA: TGTGCCAGCAGTATGACTAGCAGGGGCGAGCAGTACTTC
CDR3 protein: CASSMTSRGEQYF

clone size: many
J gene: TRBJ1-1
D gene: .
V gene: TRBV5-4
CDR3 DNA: TGTGCCAGCAGCGGGGCCTACAGCGCTTCCAACACTGAAGCTTTCTTT
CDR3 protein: CASSGAYSASNTEAFF

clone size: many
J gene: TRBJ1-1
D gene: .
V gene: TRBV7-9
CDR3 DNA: TGTGCCAGCAGCTTAGGAGGGGGGTTGGACACTGAAGCTTTCTTT
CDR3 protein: CASSLGGGLDTEAFF

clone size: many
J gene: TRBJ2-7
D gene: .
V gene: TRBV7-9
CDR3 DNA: TGTGCCAGCAGCTATACCGGGGGTCTGGAGCAGTACTTC
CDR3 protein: CASSYTGGLEQYF

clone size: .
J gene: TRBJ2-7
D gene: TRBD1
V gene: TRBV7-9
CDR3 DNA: TGTGCCAGCAGCATAGGGGACAGTTACCCCTACGAGCAGTACTTC
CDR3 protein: CASSIGDSYPYEQYF

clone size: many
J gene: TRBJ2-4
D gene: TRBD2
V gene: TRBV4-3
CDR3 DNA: TGCGCCAGCAGCCAACTTACTAGCGGGAGTGGGGGAGCCAAAAACATTCAGTACTTC
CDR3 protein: CASSQLTSGSGGAKNIQYF

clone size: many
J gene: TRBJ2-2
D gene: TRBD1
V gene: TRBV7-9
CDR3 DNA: TGTGCCAGCAGCTTACCGACAGGGGGCGACACCGGGGAGCTGTTTTTT
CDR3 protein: CASSLPTGGDTGELFF

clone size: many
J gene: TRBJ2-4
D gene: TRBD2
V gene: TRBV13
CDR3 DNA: TGTGCCAGCAGCTTTAGCGGGGGGGTACACATTCAGTACTTC
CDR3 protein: CASSFSGGVHIQYF

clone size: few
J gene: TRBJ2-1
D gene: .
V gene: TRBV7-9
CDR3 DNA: TGTGCCAGCAGCCTGGCGATTTACAATGAGCAGTTCTTC
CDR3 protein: CASSLAIYNEQFF

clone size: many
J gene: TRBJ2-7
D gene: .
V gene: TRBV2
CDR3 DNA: TGTGCCAGCAGTGAAAGTCGAGTCTCCTACGAGCAGTACTTC
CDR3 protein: CASSESRVSYEQYF

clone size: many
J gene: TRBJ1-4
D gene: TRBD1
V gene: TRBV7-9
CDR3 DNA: TGTGCCAGCAGCCCTTACAGGGGCCCCACAACTAATGAAAAACTGTTTTTT
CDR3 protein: CASSPYRGPTTNEKLFF

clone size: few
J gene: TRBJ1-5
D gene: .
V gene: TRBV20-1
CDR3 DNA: TGCAGTGCTAGCGACAGTTTCGGCAATCAGCCCCAGCATTTT
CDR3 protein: CSASDSFGNQPQHF

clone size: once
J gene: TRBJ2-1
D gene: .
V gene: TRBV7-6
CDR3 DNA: TGTGCCAGCAGCCCAGATCGGGGTCTAAGCAATGAGCAGTTCTTC
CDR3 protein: CASSPDRGLSNEQFF

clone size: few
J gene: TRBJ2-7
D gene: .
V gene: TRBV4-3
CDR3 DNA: TGCGCCAGCAGCCAAGACAGGGAAGCGACAGGTATCCACGAGCAGTACTTC
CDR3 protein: CASSQDREATGIHEQYF

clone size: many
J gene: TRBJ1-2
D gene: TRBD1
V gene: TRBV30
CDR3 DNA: TGTGCCTGGACCGAAGGGACAGGGTATGGCTACACCTTC
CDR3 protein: CAWTEGTGYGYTF

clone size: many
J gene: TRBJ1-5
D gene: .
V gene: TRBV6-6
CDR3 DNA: TGTGCCAGCAGTTACGAAGGTATAATCGAGCCCCAGCATTTT
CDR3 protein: CASSYEGIIEPQHF

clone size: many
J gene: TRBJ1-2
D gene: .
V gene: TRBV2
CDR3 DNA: TGTGCCAGCAGCGCCGTCGACGTCACTAACTATGGCTACACCTTC
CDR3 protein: CASSAVDVTNYGYTF

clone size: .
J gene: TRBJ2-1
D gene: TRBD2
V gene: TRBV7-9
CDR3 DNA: TGTGCCAGCAGCTTAGAGGTAGCTAGCGGATCCTACAATGAGCAGTTCTTC
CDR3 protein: CASSLEVASGSYNEQFF

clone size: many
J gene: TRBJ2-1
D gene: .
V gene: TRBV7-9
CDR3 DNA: TGTGCCAGCAGCTCGGAGACAGACAATGAGCAGTTCTTC
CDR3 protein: CASSSETDNEQFF

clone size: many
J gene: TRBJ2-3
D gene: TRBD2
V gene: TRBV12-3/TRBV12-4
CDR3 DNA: TGTGCCAGCAGCCACACTAGCGGGGGACCGTCCACAGATACGCAGTATTTT
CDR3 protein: CASSHTSGGPSTDTQYF

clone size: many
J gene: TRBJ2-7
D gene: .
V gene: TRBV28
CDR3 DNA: TGTGCCAGCAGTTTTCGGGGGGCCCCCCTCTCCTACGAGCAGTACTTC
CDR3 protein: CASSFRGAPLSYEQYF

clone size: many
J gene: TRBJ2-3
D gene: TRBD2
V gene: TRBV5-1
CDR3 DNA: TGCGCCAGCAGTGGAGGGGCGGGAGGAATTGATACGCAGTATTTT
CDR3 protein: CASSGGAGGIDTQYF

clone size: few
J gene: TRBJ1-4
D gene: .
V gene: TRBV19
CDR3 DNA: TGTGCCAGTAGCATTGGGACGCGGGGAAATGAAAAACTGTTTTTT
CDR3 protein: CASSIGTRGNEKLFF

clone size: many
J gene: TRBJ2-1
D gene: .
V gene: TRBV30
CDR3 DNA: TGTGCCTGGAGTCGAGGAGGGGCTAATGAGCAGTTCTTC
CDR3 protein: CAWSRGGANEQFF